One and the same sample provided the 7 T cell receptor beta chains below, sequenced in a study of response to subunit inactivated influenza vaccine. TCRdb re-called the RT-PCR reads with MiXCR, one entry per CDR3 protein. The sample has around 760,000 distinct CDR3 sequences, 14% seen once. The source material was PBMCs from blood, sampled approximately 15 days before vaccination. The receptors were sampled from a man in his forties or fifties who received an inactivated influenza vaccine.

The chain couples TRBV7-2 to TRBJ2-1, with 14 bases aligning to TRBD2. The CDR3 sequence is 16 residues long. With 6 bases clipped from V and 8 bases from J, the junction kept 9 bases outside the gene matches. CDR1 is SGHTA and CDR2 is FQGNSA in the germline V gene. CDR3 protein: CASRKTSGRVADEQFF. The CDR3 region has the DNA TGTGCCAGCAGAAAGACTAGCGGGAGGGTTGCCGATGAGCAGTTCTTC.

This clonotype came up many times. The J gene is TRBJ1-5, the V gene TRBV27; tentative D call: TRBD1 (5 bases). Germline assignment: CDR1 MNHEY and CDR2 SMNVEV (reference sequence). Trimming stripped 6 bases from V and 0 bases from J, with 9 bases between. The CDR3 totals 14 residues. DNA of the CDR3: TGTGCCAGCAGGCCGCAGGGTAGCAATCAGCCCCAGCATTTT. Translated, it gives CASRPQGSNQPQHF.

This clonotype occurred a few times. CDR3 in DNA: TGTGCCAGCAGCCAAGAACGGAACACCGGGGAGCTGTTTTTT. It specifies CASSQERNTGELFF. V usage is TRBV4-2 and J usage is TRBJ2-2; no clear D gene. Germline values: CDR1 LGHNA, CDR2 YNFKEQ. The CDR3 is made up of 14 amino acids. The V and J ends lost 0 bases and 1 base respectively, with 3 bases between them.

This clonotype was found many times. The V call is TRBV5-6, the J call TRBJ2-2; no clear D. The CDR3 extends over 14 amino acids. The V gene lost 3 bases and the J gene lost 2 bases, with 8 bases spanning the gap. Germline V gene data show CDR1 as SGHDT and CDR2 as YYEEEE. CDR3 nucleotides: TGTGCCAGCAGCTGGCTGGAAAACACCGGGGAGCTGTTTTTT. Translating it yields CASSWLENTGELFF. The variable domain in full, with the rest retrieved from reference TRBV5-6 and TRBJ2-2, is DAGVTQSPTHLIKTRGQQVTLRCSPKSGHDTVSWYQQALGQGPQFIFQYYEEEERQRGNFPDRFSGHQFPNYSSELNVNALLLGDSALYLCASSWLENTGELFFGEGSRLTVL.

The V and J genes are TRBV29-1 and TRBJ1-5; D gene uncertain. Looked up from germline, CDR1 is SQVTM and CDR2 is ANQGSEA. Deletions cut 4 bases from V and 6 bases from J, with 13 bases between. The CDR3 extends over 13 amino acids. CDR3: CSVGAGEGQPQHF. Here the CDR3 DNA reads TGCAGCGTTGGGGCTGGGGAAGGTCAGCCCCAGCATTTT.

The rearrangement joins TRBV2 to TRBJ1-2; D is uncertain. The V end lost 3 bases, the J end lost 4 bases, and 12 bases lay between the germline ends. Germline V lookup: CDR1 SNHLY, CDR2 FYNNEI. The CDR3 consists of 14 residues. CDR3 in DNA: TGTGCCAGCAGTGACTCCGGGAACATCTATGGCTACACCTTC. The encoded protein is CASSDSGNIYGYTF.

A few counts support this clonotype. This chain uses TRBV5-1 with TRBJ2-2; 10 bases agree with TRBD1. The junction had 8 bases not matched to a gene; V was cut back by 4 bases and J by 8 bases. CDR3 length: 15 amino acids. CDR1 is SGHRS, CDR2 YFSETQ, per germline. In DNA, the CDR3 is TGCGCCAGCAGCCCCTGGGACAGGGGTTTTGGGGAGCTGTTTTTT. This translates into CASSPWDRGFGELFF.